This T cell receptor (beta chain) was recovered during a study of lymphopenia after photon versus proton radiotherapy (dated by TCRdb to between 2018 and 2021). Looking at the study overall: The immunological effects of photon versus proton radiation therapy were compared in patients with gastrointestinal tumors who developed high-grade lymphopenia. The cohort included some 20 patients with gastrointestinal tumors who developed lymphopenia after receiving either photon or proton therapy. The study was designed to characterize how the impact on the immune system differs between the two radiation modalities.

Here is what the overall study found, with its caveats: After the lymphocyte count nadir, oligoclonal expansion, especially of CD8+ Temra cells, was observed in photon-treated repertoires, and the drop in diversity was driven by this expansion. The survival association was assessed only in patients who died, and better survival with proton therapy was presented by the authors as a possibility rather than a demonstrated result. During treatment, patients who received photon therapy lost naive T cells and TCR diversity and gained effector/memory populations, whereas patients who received proton therapy remained relatively stable. Among patients across the cohort who died, overall survival time showed an inverse correlation with a larger post-nadir drop in TCR diversity.

V has 3 bases trimmed and J has 5 bases trimmed; junction bases matching no gene number 14. Spanning cysteine to phenylalanine, the CDR3 consists of 17 amino acids. Solely the CDR3 DNA is kept, with 51 bases framed from the first base. Taken from the germline V gene, the CDR1 and CDR2 loops are KGHSH and LQKENI. With regard to this clone: Its antigen remains undetermined. No quality values exist for individual bases; no much larger clone is one base distant.

The library was produced with the immunoSEQ multiplex PCR assay. T cell repertoires were profiled by deep sequencing of rearranged TCR beta loci, alongside multiparametric flow cytometry. TCRdb limited this immuneACCESS table to in-frame rearrangements with V and J called. A share of clones is missing; checked studies link under half to unresolved V genes, and the rest is unexplained. This sample holds more than 25,000 clones; approximately 88% were observed only once. The ten largest make up roughly 19% of the sample. The sequence was collected from a man in his fifties or sixties with gastric cancer. Material: peripheral blood, obtained from a patient treated with photon-based radiotherapy. The V and J segments used are TRBV18 and TRBJ1-1; 8 of the junction bases match TRBD1. The bases read TGTGCCAGCTCACCCCTAGGATCTGGGACAGGAAGTACTGAAGCTTTCTTT. The resulting protein is CASSPLGSGTGSTEAFF.